The 2 T cell receptor beta chains reported below all come from one sample, sequenced in a study of T cell repertoires in cytomegalovirus infection. TCRdb used MiXCR to reprocess the reads, holding one entry per CDR3 protein. This sample has 97,000 or so distinct CDR3 sequences; more than 15% occur once, and the top ten carry around 8.2%. Sequencing was performed on PBMCs. The receptors stem from a human donor in good health (CMV status not recorded). Some clones in this sample may be carry-over from other donors' samples.

This clonotype has more than one count but fewer than ten. The chain is built from TRBV2 and TRBJ2-1; unclear D gene. V was cut by 7 bases and J by 4 bases, with 8 bases left in between. Per germline, CDR1 SNHLY and CDR2 FYNNEI. The CDR3 is 12 amino acids. The CDR3 protein is CASIPRYNEQFF. As DNA, the CDR3 is TGTGCCAGCATACCCCGTTACAATGAGCAGTTCTTC.

Comments on this clonotype: Compared with germline, one end of the junction differs, possibly owing to a read error. The rearrangement links TRBV10-3 to TRBJ2-7; D is ambiguous. Germline V gives CDR1 ENHRY, CDR2 SYGVKD. This CDR3 is 13 amino acids long. DNA of the CDR3: TGTGGCATCAAGGGTATCACAACCTACGAGCAGTACTTC. Protein: CGIKGITTYEQYF.